This T cell receptor beta chain was observed in a study of neurological immune-mediated disorders (dated by TCRdb to between 2019 and 2020). Regarding the research as a whole: The study compared peripheral blood TCR-beta repertoires of HTLV-I-associated myelopathy (HAM/TSP) patients, multiple sclerosis patients and healthy controls using UMI-based sequencing. The cohort comprised 68 subjects: some 15 HAM/TSP patients, around 35 multiple sclerosis patients and around 20 healthy controls. Alongside PBMC samples, the set of approximately 100 TCR-beta libraries contained longitudinal samples, technical triplicates, and paired CD4+ and CD8+ T-cell subsets that had been sorted. To precisely calculate how much the frequency of each individual clone varied, libraries were sequenced in technical triplicate.

The germline V gene (reference sequence) specifies DFQATT as CDR1 and SNEGSKA as CDR2. Including cysteine and phenylalanine, the CDR3 has 14 amino acids. Of the read, only the CDR3 DNA is kept; its 42 bases are in frame from base 1. Study-wide findings and limitations: The highest TCR clonal expansion was observed in HAM/TSP patients, whereas the lowest was observed in MS patients, even when compared with healthy controls. Expanded clones from different subjects shared no identical CDR3 amino acid sequences, which suggests that TCR-beta repertoires were private in all groups.

Worth noting for this clonotype: No cognate antigen has been identified for it. At one end, the junction sequence differs from germline, possibly due to a read error.

cDNA was synthesized by template-switch 5'RACE using a primer with a 10-nucleotide random unique molecular identifier that tagged each TCR transcript. Every sequencing run covered 15-18 subjects and yielded more than 170 million TCR-beta sequences. Total RNA was extracted with the RNeasy kit. The KAPA Real-time Library Amplification kit was used to amplify TCR-beta VDJ regions with primers for the TCR constant region and the 5'RACE anchor. Sample indexes and Illumina adaptors were added in a first PCR, after which library yield was increased in a second PCR. The roughly 650 bp TCR product was size-selected on a 2% E-gel SizeSelection system after Ampure bead purification. Before pooling, libraries had their quality checked on a Bioanalyzer, their concentration measured with Qubit, and their quantity determined with the Kapa Library Quantification kit. An Illumina HiSeq 2500 was used to sequence the libraries paired-end at 2 x 150 bp. To increase sequence diversity, roughly 24-31% phiX was spiked into each library pool. The original pipeline was this. The UMI-based MiGEC pipeline processed quality-filtered reads and removed over 80% of raw TCR sequences during error correction. IMGT germline references were used for aligning VDJ genes, and each clonotype was defined as a unique CDR3 amino acid sequence together with its V-J genes. VDJtools evaluated clonal expansion, Shannon diversity and CDR3 relatedness (CalcPairwiseDistances, ClusterSamples); CLCbio workbench built phylogenetic trees. Clones with at least 8 unique UMIs were defined as expanded, with this threshold being based on coefficient-of-variation modelling across technical triplicates. TCRdb trimmed public reads at Q25 via fastp, called clones via MiXCR and kept in-frame beta chains. Rows matching on CDR3 protein sequence are summarized as one entry with the most common DNA and genes. The V and J calls shown here were made by TCRdb, not taken from the authors' results. The sample table holds 25,000 to 35,000 distinct CDR3 sequences, of which 10% to 15% were seen once. The top ten constitute more than 5% of the sample.

The label giving this sample's time point can be read as: technical triplicate 2. For sorted-subset TCR libraries, 1 million sorted CD4+ or CD8+ T cells were used. PBMCs were separated from peripheral blood using Ficoll-Hypaque density gradient centrifugation and then cryopreserved in liquid nitrogen. The study also sequenced paired sorted CD4+ and CD8+ subsets from healthy controls, HAM/TSP patients and MS patients. The V gene is TRBV20-1 and the J gene is TRBJ1-2; the D gene cannot be resolved reliably. Specimen: CD4+ T cells from blood. The sequence was collected from a female donor with HTLV-1-associated myelopathy (HAM/TSP). CDR3 region: CSARDPQGFSGYNF. The bases are TGCAGTGCTAGAGATCCCCAAGGGTTCAGTGGCTACAACTTC.